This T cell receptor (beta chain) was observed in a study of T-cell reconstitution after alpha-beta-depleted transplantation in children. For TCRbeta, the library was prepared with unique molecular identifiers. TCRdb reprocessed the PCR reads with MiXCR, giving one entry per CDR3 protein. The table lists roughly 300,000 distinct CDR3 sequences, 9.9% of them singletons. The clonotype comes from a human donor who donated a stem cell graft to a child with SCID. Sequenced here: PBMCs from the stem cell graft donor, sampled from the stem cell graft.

CDR3 sequence (DNA): TGCGCCAGCAGCGTTGGCGATAGGAATTCACCCCTCCACTTT. It translates to CASSVGDRNSPLHF. The chain links TRBV5-1 to TRBJ1-6; D is uncertain. Germline V gives CDR1 SGHRS, CDR2 YFSETQ. Deletions cut 4 bases from V and 7 bases from J, with 12 bases between. CDR3 size: 14 residues.